The next 29 T cell receptor beta chains were all read from a single sample in a study of T cell repertoires in aging, cancer and after chemotherapy. Rearranged V-D-J TRB sequences were amplified with a mixed TRB-A/B primer pool. Each CDR3 protein gets one entry after TCRdb re-called the multiplex PCR reads with MiXCR. Among 1,000 to 1,500 distinct CDR3 sequences listed, over 20% were seen once. The template was genomic DNA from peripheral blood, not RNA. Specimen: blood. The receptor source for this set is a human donor with a solid tumor.

The rearrangement joins TRBV11-2 to TRBJ2-2, with TRBD2 matching 12 bases. The V segment lost 0 bases and the J segment 0 bases; nucleotides outside the gene matches: 2. CDR1 SGHAT and CDR2 FQNNGV come from the germline V gene. CDR3 length: 18 amino acids. The chain's CDR3 is CASSLEPSGGANTGELFF. CDR3 coding DNA: TGTGCCAGCAGCTTAGAGCCTAGCGGGGGGGCGAACACCGGGGAGCTGTTTTTT. Together with reference TRBV11-2 and TRBJ2-2, the CDR3 gives the full variable domain: EAGVAQSPRYKIIEKRQSVAFWCNPISGHATLYWYQQILGQGPKLLIQFQNNGVVDDSQLPKDRFSAERLKGVDSTLKIQPAKLEDSAVYLCASSLEPSGGANTGELFFGEGSRLTVL.

The chain carries TRBV5-6 and TRBJ2-7, with a weak D call TRBD2 (6 bases). This CDR3 contains 15 residues. V shed 4 bases and J shed 1 base, with 15 bases lying between them. Per the germline V gene, CDR1 is SGHDT and CDR2 is YYEEEE. This chain's CDR3 is CASSLPGGGSYEQYF. The CDR3 DNA follows: TGTGCCAGCAGCCTTCCAGGTGGGGGGTCCTACGAGCAGTACTTC. The variable domain in full, with the rest retrieved from reference TRBV5-6 and TRBJ2-7, is DAGVTQSPTHLIKTRGQQVTLRCSPKSGHDTVSWYQQALGQGPQFIFQYYEEEERQRGNFPDRFSGHQFPNYSSELNVNALLLGDSALYLCASSLPGGGSYEQYFGPGTRLTVT.

This clonotype was seen more than once but under ten times. The genes are TRBV7-2 and TRBJ1-5; 8 bases fit TRBD1. Germline CDR1 SGHTA, CDR2 FQGNSA. V lost 5 bases and J lost 6; bases outside the gene matches: 9. The CDR3 runs to 15 residues. Here the CDR3 reads CASSPLQGGGQPQHF. DNA for the CDR3: TGTGCCAGCAGCCCCCTACAGGGGGGAGGTCAGCCCCAGCATTTT.

This clonotype is categorized as medium-sized. The rearrangement joins TRBV13 to TRBJ1-4, with 7 bases lining up with TRBD1. CDR3 length: 15 residues. The junction had 7 bases not matched to a gene; V was cut back by 5 bases and J by 4 bases. Germline CDR1 reads PRHDT; CDR2 reads FYEKMQ (reference sequence). The CDR3: CASSPWGQLNEKLFF. The CDR3 DNA sequence: TGTGCCAGCAGCCCGTGGGGACAGCTTAATGAAAAACTGTTTTTT.

The chain combines TRBV6-2 or TRBV6-3 with TRBJ1-1, with 7 bases aligning to TRBD1. Germline CDR1 and CDR2: MNHEY and SVGEGT. The CDR3 is 13 amino acids. The J segment lost 6 bases and the V segment lost 6 bases, leaving 7 bases of the junction unmatched. The CDR3 here is CASRKQGKAEAFF. CDR3 in DNA: TGTGCCAGCAGGAAACAGGGGAAGGCTGAAGCTTTCTTT.

In its sample, this clonotype ranks as medium-sized. V and J are TRBV20-1 and TRBJ2-7, with D possibly being TRBD1 or TRBD2 (7 bases each). CDR1 is DFQATT and CDR2 is SNEGSKA in the germline V gene (reference sequence). This CDR3 has 16 residues. With 4 bases removed from V and 7 bases from J, the gap between germline ends came to 26 bases. CDR3 sequence (DNA): TGCAGTGCTAAGGGGGGGGGCACAGGGGAGAGGATGGAGCAGTACTTC. It codes for CSAKGGGTGERMEQYF.

By proportion, this clonotype is medium-sized. The chain combines TRBV7-2 with TRBJ2-7; no clear D gene. The CDR3 has 13 amino acids. The V end lost 5 bases, the J end lost 1 base, and 9 bases lay between the germline ends. Germline CDR1 is SGHTA and CDR2 is FQGNSA. Here the CDR3 reads CASSSPLSYEQYF. In DNA, the CDR3 is TGTGCCAGCAGCAGTCCCCTATCCTACGAGCAGTACTTC.

V gene TRBV7-6 combines with J gene TRBJ1-2, with D maybe TRBD1 (6 bases). CDR3 length: 15 residues. Germline V gene data show CDR1 as SGHVS and CDR2 as FNYEAQ. Trimming removed 1 base at V and 8 bases at J, with 17 bases between. The CDR3 protein is CASSLGVSAGDGYTF. Written as DNA, the CDR3 is TGTGCCAGCAGCTTAGGGGTGTCGGCAGGGGACGGCTACACCTTC. Filled out from reference TRBV7-6 and TRBJ1-2, the complete variable domain reads GAGVSQSPRYKVTKRGQDVALRCDPISGHVSLYWYRQALGQGPEFLTYFNYEAQQDKSGLPNDRFSAERPEGSISTLTIQRTEQRDSAMYRCASSLGVSAGDGYTFGSGTRLTVV.

By frequency in the sample, this clonotype is medium-sized. CDR3 amino acids: CATTASAGANTEAFF. The CDR3 nucleotides are TGTGCCACCACCGCCAGCGCAGGGGCAAATACTGAAGCTTTCTTT. The J gene is TRBJ1-1, the V gene TRBV12-3 or TRBV12-4; weak D call: TRBD1 (6 bases). CDR3 length: 15 amino acids. V lost 10 bases and J lost 5, with 23 bases in between.

Turning to this clonotype: A much larger clone differs from this one at a single base, so this may be a read error. The chain carries TRBV18 and TRBJ2-7, with 8 bases aligning to TRBD1. The CDR3 contains 15 residues. CDR1 and CDR2 (germline): KGHSH, LQKENI. CDR3 coding DNA: TGTGGCAGCTCACTGAGGGACAGGTACCCCTACGAGCAGTACTTC. Translation: CGSSLRDRYPYEQYF.

This clonotype was seen a few times. The CDR3 DNA follows: TGTGCCAGCTCACCAGGACGGGGAACTAATGAAAAACTGTTTTTT. It yields the protein CASSPGRGTNEKLFF. This sequence joins TRBV18 and TRBJ1-4; D remains ambiguous. Germline assignment: CDR1 KGHSH and CDR2 LQKENI. The V end lost 2 bases, the J end lost 1 base, and 8 bases lay between the germline ends. There are 15 residues in the CDR3.

In its sample, this clonotype ranks as medium-sized. Compared with germline, one end of the junction differs, possibly owing to a read error. The gene calls are TRBV4-3 and TRBJ1-4, with 7 nucleotides matching TRBD1. Germline V gene sequence: CDR1 LGHNA, CDR2 YSLEER. This CDR3 has 14 amino acids. The CDR3 bases are TGTGCCAGCAGCCAAGGGACAGCTAATGAAAAACTGTTTTTT. This sequence encodes CASSQGTANEKLFF.

The V and J genes are TRBV5-5 and TRBJ1-2, with 9 bases identical to TRBD1. The trim removed 0 bases at V and 7 bases at J, leaving 13 bases unmatched. In germline, CDR1 is SGHKS, CDR2 YYEKEE (reference sequence). This CDR3 spans 17 amino acids. The DNA for the CDR3 is TGTGCCAGCAGCTTGGCCGAGGTGGACAGGGGAATCTCTGGCTACACCTTC. It encodes CASSLAEVDRGISGYTF. Complete variable domain (other parts from reference TRBV5-5 and TRBJ1-2): DAGVTQSPTHLIKTRGQQVTLRCSPISGHKSVSWYQQVLGQGPQFIFQYYEKEERGRGNFPDRFSARQFPNYSSELNVNALLLGDSALYLCASSLAEVDRGISGYTFGSGTRLTVV.

This chain connects TRBV20-1 to TRBJ2-7, with a tentative D call TRBD2 (7 bases). The CDR3 has 12 amino acids. Germline V gene sequence: CDR1 DFQATT, CDR2 SNEGSKA (reference sequence). V was pared by 4 bases and J by 2 bases, with 9 bases between. DNA for the CDR3: TGCAGTGCTATGCGGGGGCCCTACGAGCAGTACTTC. It encodes CSAMRGPYEQYF.

The sample holds a few counts of this clonotype. V usage is TRBV24-1 and J usage is TRBJ1-4; 7 nucleotides agree with TRBD1. V was clipped by 5 bases and J by 13 bases; unmatched bases: 6. From germline, CDR1 is KGHDR and CDR2 SFDVKD. The CDR3 runs to 12 residues. DNA of the CDR3: TGTGCCACCAGTGCGGGGGCAGGGGGACTGTTTTTT. Translated, it gives CATSAGAGGLFF.

By sample share, this clonotype is medium-sized. The gene calls are TRBV12-3 or TRBV12-4 and TRBJ2-7; D might be TRBD1 or TRBD2, each matching 5 bases. This CDR3 has 13 amino acids. V was cut by 3 bases and J by 4 bases, with 10 bases left in between. The CDR3 sequence is CASSFRDGYEQYF. DNA for the CDR3: TGTGCCAGCAGTTTTCGGGACGGATACGAGCAGTACTTC.

This clonotype is deemed medium-sized. This chain joins TRBV30 and TRBJ1-6; tentatively, D is TRBD1 (5 bases). V lost 5 bases and J 16 bases, leaving 24 bases between the germline ends. Germline V gene data show CDR1 as GTSNPN and CDR2 as SVGIG (reference sequence). This CDR3 spans 14 amino acids. The CDR3 loop is CAWGSGRYGANLHF. DNA for the CDR3: TGTGCCTGGGGATCGGGGCGGTACGGAGCGAATCTCCACTTT.

V gene TRBV28 combines with J gene TRBJ2-7, with a weak D call TRBD1 (6 bases). There are 15 residues in the CDR3. The germline gives CDR1 MDHEN, CDR2 SYDVKM. The V and J ends lost 5 bases and 0 bases respectively, with 14 bases between them. The CDR3 coding sequence is TGTGCCAGCAGTGCAGCAGACAGGTTCTCCTACGAGCAGTACTTC. Amino acid sequence: CASSAADRFSYEQYF.

This clonotype counts as medium-sized (0.01 to 0.1%). The chain links TRBV7-6 to TRBJ2-7; D may be TRBD2 (7 bases). The V and J ends lost 1 base and 4 bases respectively, with 20 bases between them. Germline V gene sequence: CDR1 SGHVS, CDR2 FNYEAQ. The CDR3 runs 17 residues. This chain's CDR3 is CASSLEGGLADRYEQYF. DNA of the CDR3: TGTGCCAGCAGCTTAGAGGGGGGGCTGGCTGACCGATACGAGCAGTACTTC.

This chain uses TRBV7-2 with TRBJ1-6; D might be TRBD1 (6 bases). V lost 1 base and J 7 bases, leaving 14 bases between the germline ends. From germline, CDR1 is SGHTA and CDR2 FQGNSA. This CDR3 has 16 amino acids. The CDR3 DNA sequence: TGTGCCAGCAGCTTAGGGGGGCAGGGGCGGAATTCACCCCTCCACTTT. It yields the protein CASSLGGQGRNSPLHF. The whole variable domain, remainder taken from reference TRBV7-2 and TRBJ1-6, is GAGVSQSPSNKVTEKGKDVELRCDPISGHTALYWYRQSLGQGLEFLIYFQGNSAPDKSGLPSDRFSAERTGGSVSTLTIQRTQQEDSAVYLCASSLGGQGRNSPLHFGNGTRLTVT.

Regarding this clonotype: This may arise from a read error, as a much more abundant clone is one base away. The gene calls are TRBV5-6 and TRBJ2-1; 8 bases agree with TRBD1. Germline V gene sequence: CDR1 SGHDT, CDR2 YYEEEE. The CDR3 is 16 residues long. Trimming cost V 3 bases and J 10 bases; bases outside gene matches: 15. Here the CDR3 reads CASSSPAGTGGYEQFF. The CDR3 DNA reads TGTGCCAGCAGCTCCCCAGCCGGGACAGGCGGTTACGAGCAGTTCTTC.

This clonotype is medium-sized (0.01 to 0.1%) within its sample. V is TRBV20-1 and J is TRBJ1-2; TRBD1 aligns across 7 bases. V shed 3 bases, J shed 5 bases, and the junction held 12 bases outside the gene matches. This CDR3 contains 15 residues. Germline V lookup: CDR1 DFQATT, CDR2 SNEGSKA (reference sequence). The CDR3 bases are TGCAGTGCTAGGGACCGACAGGGTGGAAGGTATGGCTACACCTTC. Encoded protein: CSARDRQGGRYGYTF.

This clonotype is medium-sized within its sample. The genes are TRBV6-2 or TRBV6-3 and TRBJ1-6; possible D gene TRBD1, 5 bases. Germline loops: CDR1 MNHEY, CDR2 SVGEGT. The length of the CDR3 is 15 residues. Trimming removed 8 bases at V and 6 bases at J, with 17 bases between. In DNA, the CDR3 is TGTGCCAGCGGCTCGATGGGACGGGCTAATTCACCCCTCCACTTT. Its translation: CASGSMGRANSPLHF.

This clonotype qualifies as medium-sized. The chain links TRBV6-5 to TRBJ2-7; D unresolved. V lost 9 bases and J lost 1, with 10 bases in between. This CDR3 has 12 residues. The germline gives CDR1 MNHEY, CDR2 SVGAGI. The CDR3 region is CASSPGSYEQYF. In DNA form, the CDR3 reads TGTGCCAGTTCACCCGGGTCCTACGAGCAGTACTTC.

This sequence joins TRBV28 and TRBJ1-1, with no clear D. The V end was cut by 7 bases, the J end by 1 base, with 10 bases between. CDR1 is MDHEN, CDR2 SYDVKM, per germline. The CDR3 is made up of 13 amino acids. The CDR3 here is CASTPRRNTEAFF. The CDR3 DNA follows: TGTGCCAGCACCCCCCGGAGGAACACTGAAGCTTTCTTT.

This clonotype was picked up a small number of times. The genes are TRBV6-1 and TRBJ2-3; D call uncertain. Looked up from germline, CDR1 is MNHNS and CDR2 is SASEGT. The CDR3 runs to 18 residues. Trimming cost V 2 bases and J 0 bases, with 18 bases left between them. The DNA for the CDR3 is TGTGCCAGCAGTGAATTAAGGACCGGTGGCCCTAGCACAGATACGCAGTATTTT. It codes for CASSELRTGGPSTDTQYF.

This clonotype counts as medium-sized. The gene calls are TRBV6-5 and TRBJ1-4; tentative D call: TRBD1 (5 bases). The V gene's germline CDR1 is MNHEY and CDR2 SVGAGI. This CDR3 region has 12 residues. V lost 6 bases and J lost 6, with 8 bases in between. CDR3 nucleotides: TGTGCCAGCAGGGGGCGCGATGAAAAACTGTTTTTT. It specifies CASRGRDEKLFF.

Relative to its sample, this clonotype is medium-sized. This chain joins TRBV20-1 and TRBJ2-7; TRBD2 aligns across 9 bases. The V and J ends lost 5 bases and 2 bases, in that order; junction bases with no gene match: 7. The germline CDR1 and CDR2 sequences are DFQATT and SNEGSKA (reference sequence). This CDR3 has 14 amino acids. The CDR3 region has the DNA TGCAGTGCTGGGGGGACTAGCCAGGCCTACGAGCAGTACTTC. It codes for CSAGGTSQAYEQYF.

The V gene is TRBV20-1, the J gene TRBJ1-4; D not resolved. The ends were cut back, 4 bases at V and 5 bases at J, with 8 bases in the middle. Germline V CDR1 and CDR2: DFQATT, SNEGSKA (reference sequence). CDR3 length equals 12 residues. Here the CDR3 DNA reads TGCAGTGCTAACTCAGAAAATGAAAAACTGTTTTTT. Protein sequence: CSANSENEKLFF.